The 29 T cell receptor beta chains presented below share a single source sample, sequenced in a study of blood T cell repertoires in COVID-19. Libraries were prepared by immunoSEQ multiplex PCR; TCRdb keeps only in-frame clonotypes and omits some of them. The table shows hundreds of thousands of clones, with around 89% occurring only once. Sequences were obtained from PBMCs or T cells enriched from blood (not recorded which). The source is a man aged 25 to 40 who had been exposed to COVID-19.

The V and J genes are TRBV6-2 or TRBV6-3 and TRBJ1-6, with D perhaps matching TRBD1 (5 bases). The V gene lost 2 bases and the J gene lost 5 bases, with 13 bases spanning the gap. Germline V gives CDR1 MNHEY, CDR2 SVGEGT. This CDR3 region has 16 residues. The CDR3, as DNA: TGTGCCAGCAGTTACAAGGGGATTACCGATAATTCACCCCTCCACTTT. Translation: CASSYKGITDNSPLHF.

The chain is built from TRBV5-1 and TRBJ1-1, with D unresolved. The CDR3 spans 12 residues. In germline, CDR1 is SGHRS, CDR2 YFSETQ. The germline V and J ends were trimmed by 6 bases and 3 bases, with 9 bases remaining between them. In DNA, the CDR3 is TGCGCCAGCAAATTCGGGGACACTGAAGCTTTCTTT. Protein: CASKFGDTEAFF.

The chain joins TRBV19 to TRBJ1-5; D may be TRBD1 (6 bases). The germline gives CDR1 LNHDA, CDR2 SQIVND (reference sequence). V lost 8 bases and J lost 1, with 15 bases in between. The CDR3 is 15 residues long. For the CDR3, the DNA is TGTGCCAGTGCCGTTGGGGGCGGCAGCAATCAGCCCCAGCATTTT. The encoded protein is CASAVGGGSNQPQHF.

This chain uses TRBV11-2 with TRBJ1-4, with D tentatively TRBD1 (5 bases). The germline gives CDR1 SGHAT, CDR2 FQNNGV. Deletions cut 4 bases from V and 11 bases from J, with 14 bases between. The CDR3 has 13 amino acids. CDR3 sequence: CASSSLTVTKLFF. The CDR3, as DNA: TGTGCCAGCAGCTCCCTGACAGTAACGAAACTGTTTTTT.

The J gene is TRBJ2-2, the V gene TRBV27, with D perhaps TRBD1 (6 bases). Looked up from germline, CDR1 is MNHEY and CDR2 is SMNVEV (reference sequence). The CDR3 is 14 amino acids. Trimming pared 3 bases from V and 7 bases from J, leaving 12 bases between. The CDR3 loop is CASSFRTGFGELFF. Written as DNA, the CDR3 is TGTGCCAGCAGTTTTCGTACAGGGTTCGGGGAGCTGTTTTTT.

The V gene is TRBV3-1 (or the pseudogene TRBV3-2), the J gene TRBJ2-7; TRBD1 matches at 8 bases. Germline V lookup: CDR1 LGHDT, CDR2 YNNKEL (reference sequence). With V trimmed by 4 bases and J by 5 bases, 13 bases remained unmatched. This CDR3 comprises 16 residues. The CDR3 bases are TGTGCCAGCAGCCCCAAAGGCCAGGGGGCGATCAACGAGCAGTACTTC. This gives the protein CASSPKGQGAINEQYF.

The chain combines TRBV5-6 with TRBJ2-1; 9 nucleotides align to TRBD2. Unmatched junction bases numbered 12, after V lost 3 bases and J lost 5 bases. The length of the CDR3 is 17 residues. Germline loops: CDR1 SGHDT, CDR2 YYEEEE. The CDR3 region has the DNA TGTGCCAGCAGCTCGTCGGCCTTCCAGCGGGGGGACAATGAGCAGTTCTTC. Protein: CASSSSAFQRGDNEQFF.

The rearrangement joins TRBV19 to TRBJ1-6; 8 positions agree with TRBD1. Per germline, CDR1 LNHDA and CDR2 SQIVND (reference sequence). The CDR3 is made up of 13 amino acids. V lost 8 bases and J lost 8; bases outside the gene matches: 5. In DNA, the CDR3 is TGTGCCAGTGCTGGACAGGGAGATTCACCCCTCCACTTT. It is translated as CASAGQGDSPLHF.

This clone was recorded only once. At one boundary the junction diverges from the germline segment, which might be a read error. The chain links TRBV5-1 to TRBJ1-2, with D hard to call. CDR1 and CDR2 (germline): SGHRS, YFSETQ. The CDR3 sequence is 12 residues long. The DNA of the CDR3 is TGCGCCAGCAGCCCGGGGAACTACGGCTACACCTTC. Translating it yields CASSPGNYGYTF. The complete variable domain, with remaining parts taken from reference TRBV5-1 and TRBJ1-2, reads KAGVTQTPRYLIKTRGQQVTLSCSPISGHRSVSWYQQTPGQGLQFLFEYFSETQRNKGNFPGRFSGRQFSNSRSEMNVSTLELGDSALYLCASSPGNYGYTFGSGTRLTVV.

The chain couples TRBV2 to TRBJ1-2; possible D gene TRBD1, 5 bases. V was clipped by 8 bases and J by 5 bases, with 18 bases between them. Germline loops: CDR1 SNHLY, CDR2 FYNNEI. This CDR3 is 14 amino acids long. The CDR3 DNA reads TGTGCCAGCGAAGACAGACCCTCAGCTTATGGCTACACCTTC. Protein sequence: CASEDRPSAYGYTF.

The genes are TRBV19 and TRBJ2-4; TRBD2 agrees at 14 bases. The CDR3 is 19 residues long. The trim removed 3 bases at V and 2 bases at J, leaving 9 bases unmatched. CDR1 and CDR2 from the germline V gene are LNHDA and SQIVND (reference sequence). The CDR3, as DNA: TGTGCCAGTAGTATGACTAGCGGGGGGGCTGAGGGTACCAAAAACATTCAGTACTTC. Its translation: CASSMTSGGAEGTKNIQYF. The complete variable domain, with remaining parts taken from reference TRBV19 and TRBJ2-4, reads DGGITQSPKYLFRKEGQNVTLSCEQNLNHDAMYWYRQDPGQGLRLIYYSQIVNDFQKGDIAEGYSVSREKKESFPLTVTSAQKNPTAFYLCASSMTSGGAEGTKNIQYFGAGTRLSVL.

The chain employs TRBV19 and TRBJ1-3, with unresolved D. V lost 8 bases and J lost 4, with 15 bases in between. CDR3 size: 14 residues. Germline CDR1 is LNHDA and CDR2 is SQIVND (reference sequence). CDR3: CASFTRRGGNTIYF. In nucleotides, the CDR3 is TGTGCCAGTTTCACACGTCGAGGAGGAAACACCATATATTTT.

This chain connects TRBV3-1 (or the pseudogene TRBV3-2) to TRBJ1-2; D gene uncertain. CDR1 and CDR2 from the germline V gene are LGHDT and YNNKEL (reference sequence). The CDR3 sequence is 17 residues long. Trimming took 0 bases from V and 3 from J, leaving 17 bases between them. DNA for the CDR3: TGTGCCAGCAGCCAAGATCGGAGCGACCGATTTTACTATGGCTACACCTTC. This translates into CASSQDRSDRFYYGYTF.

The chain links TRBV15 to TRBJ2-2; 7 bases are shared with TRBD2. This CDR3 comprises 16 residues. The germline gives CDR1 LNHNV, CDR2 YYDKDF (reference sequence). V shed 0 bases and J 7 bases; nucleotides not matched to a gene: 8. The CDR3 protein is CATSRDSGRVNGELFF. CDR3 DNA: TGTGCCACCAGCAGAGATTCGGGGAGGGTTAACGGGGAGCTGTTTTTT.

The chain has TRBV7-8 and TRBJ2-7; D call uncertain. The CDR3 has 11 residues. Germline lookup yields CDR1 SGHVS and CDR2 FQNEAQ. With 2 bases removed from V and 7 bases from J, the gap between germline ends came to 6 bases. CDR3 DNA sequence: TGTGCCAGCAGCTTACTAGTGGAGCAGTACTTC. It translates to CASSLLVEQYF.

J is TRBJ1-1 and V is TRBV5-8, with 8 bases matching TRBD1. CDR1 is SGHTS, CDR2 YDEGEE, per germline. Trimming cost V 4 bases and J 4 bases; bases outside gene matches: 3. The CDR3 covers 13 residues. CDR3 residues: CASSATGVTEAFF. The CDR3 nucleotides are TGTGCCAGCAGCGCGACAGGGGTCACTGAAGCTTTCTTT.

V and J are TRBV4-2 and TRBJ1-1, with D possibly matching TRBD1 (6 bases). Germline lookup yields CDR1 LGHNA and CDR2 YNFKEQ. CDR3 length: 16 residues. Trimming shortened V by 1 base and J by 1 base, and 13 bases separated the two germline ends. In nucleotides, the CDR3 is TGTGCCAGCAGCCAAGGACCAGGGGATACGAACACTGAAGCTTTCTTT. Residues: CASSQGPGDTNTEAFF.

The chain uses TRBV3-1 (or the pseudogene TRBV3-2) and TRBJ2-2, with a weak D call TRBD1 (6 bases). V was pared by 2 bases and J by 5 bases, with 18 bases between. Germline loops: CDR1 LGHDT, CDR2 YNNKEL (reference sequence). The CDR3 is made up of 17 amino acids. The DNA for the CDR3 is TGTGCCAGCAGCCAAAAAATCCACAGGGCTAAAACCGGGGAGCTGTTTTTT. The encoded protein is CASSQKIHRAKTGELFF.

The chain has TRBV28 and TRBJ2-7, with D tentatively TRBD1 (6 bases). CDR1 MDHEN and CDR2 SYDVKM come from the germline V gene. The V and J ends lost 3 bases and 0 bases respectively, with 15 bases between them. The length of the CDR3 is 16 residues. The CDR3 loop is CASSFDPGAVSYEQYF. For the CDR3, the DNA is TGTGCCAGCAGTTTCGATCCAGGGGCCGTCTCCTACGAGCAGTACTTC.

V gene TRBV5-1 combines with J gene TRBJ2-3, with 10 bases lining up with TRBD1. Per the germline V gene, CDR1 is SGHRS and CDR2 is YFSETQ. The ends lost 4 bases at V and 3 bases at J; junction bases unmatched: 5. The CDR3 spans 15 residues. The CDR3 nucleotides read TGCGCCAGCAGCGCGACAGGGGGCAAAACAGATACGCAGTATTTT. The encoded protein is CASSATGGKTDTQYF.

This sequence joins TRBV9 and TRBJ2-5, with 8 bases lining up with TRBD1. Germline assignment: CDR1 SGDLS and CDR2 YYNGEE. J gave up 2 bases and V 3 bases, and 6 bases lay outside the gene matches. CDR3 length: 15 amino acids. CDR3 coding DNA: TGTGCCAGCAGCGGAAGCGGACAGGGTCAAGAGACCCAGTACTTC. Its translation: CASSGSGQGQETQYF.

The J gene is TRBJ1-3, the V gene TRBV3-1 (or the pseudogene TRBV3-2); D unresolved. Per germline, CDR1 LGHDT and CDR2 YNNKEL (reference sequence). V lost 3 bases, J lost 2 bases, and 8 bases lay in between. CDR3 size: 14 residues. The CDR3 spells CASSHAAPGNTIYF. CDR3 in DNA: TGTGCCAGCAGCCACGCGGCCCCTGGAAACACCATATATTTT.

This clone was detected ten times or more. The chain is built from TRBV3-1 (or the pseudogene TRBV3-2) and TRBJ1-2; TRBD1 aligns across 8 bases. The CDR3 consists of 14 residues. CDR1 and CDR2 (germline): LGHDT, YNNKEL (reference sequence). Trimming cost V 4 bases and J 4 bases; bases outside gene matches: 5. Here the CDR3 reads CASSPGQGGYGYTF. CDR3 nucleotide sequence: TGTGCCAGCAGCCCCGGACAGGGAGGCTATGGCTACACCTTC.

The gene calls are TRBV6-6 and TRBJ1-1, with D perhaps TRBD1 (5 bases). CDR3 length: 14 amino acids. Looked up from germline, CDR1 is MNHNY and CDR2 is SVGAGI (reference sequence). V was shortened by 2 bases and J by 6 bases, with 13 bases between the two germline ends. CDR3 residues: CASSYPDRIAEAFF. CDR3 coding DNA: TGTGCCAGCAGTTACCCCGACAGAATAGCTGAAGCTTTCTTT.

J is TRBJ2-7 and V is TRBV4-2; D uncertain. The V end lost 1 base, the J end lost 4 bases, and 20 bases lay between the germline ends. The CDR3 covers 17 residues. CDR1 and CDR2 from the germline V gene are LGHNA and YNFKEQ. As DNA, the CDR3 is TGTGCCAGCAGCCAAGGTTCTGTGCCACAGTCCAAATACGAGCAGTACTTC. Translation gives CASSQGSVPQSKYEQYF.

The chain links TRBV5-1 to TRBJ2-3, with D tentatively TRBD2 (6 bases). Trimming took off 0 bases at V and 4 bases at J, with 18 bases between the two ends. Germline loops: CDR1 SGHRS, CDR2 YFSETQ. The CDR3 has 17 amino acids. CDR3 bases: TGCGCCAGCAGCTTGGGGACTGACTGGGGAGGCGCAGATACGCAGTATTTT. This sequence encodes CASSLGTDWGGADTQYF.

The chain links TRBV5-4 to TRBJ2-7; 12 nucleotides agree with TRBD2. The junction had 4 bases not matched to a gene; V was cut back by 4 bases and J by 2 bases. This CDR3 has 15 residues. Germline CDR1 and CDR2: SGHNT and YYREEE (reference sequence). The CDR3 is CASSATSGGTYEQYF. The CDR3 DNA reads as TGTGCCAGCAGCGCGACTAGCGGGGGAACCTACGAGCAGTACTTC.

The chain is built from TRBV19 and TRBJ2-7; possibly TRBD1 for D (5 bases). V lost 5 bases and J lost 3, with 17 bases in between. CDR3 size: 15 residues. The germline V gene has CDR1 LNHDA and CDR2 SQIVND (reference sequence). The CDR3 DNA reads TGTGCCAGTAGTCCAACAGGTCCACTATACTACGAGCAGTACTTC. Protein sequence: CASSPTGPLYYEQYF.

CDR3 sequence (DNA): TGCAGCGTTGATCAGCAGGGGGAGACCCAGTACTTC. Residues: CSVDQQGETQYF. The rearrangement joins TRBV29-1 to TRBJ2-5; D is perhaps TRBD1 (6 bases). The CDR3 contains 12 residues. V was cut by 3 bases and J by 5 bases, with 10 bases left in between. Germline-derived CDR1 and CDR2 are SQVTM and ANQGSEA.